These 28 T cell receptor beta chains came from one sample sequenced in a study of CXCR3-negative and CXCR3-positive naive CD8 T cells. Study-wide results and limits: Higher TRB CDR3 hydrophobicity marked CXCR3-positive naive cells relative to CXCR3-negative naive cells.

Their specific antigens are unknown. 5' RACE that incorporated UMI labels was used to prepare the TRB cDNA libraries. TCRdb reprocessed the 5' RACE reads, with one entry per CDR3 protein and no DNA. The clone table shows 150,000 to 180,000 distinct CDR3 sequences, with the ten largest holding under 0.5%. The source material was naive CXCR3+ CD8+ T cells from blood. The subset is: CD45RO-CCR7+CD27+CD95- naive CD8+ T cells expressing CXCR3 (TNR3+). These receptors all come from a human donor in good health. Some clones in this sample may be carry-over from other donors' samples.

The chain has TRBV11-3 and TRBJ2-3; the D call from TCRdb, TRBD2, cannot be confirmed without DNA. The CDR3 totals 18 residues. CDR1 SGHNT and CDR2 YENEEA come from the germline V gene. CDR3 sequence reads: CASSLGLGGDYYTDTQYF.

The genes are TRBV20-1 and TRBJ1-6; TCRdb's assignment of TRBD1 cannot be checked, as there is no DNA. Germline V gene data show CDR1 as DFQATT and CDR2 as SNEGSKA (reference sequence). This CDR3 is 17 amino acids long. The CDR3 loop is CSARAYGQGANNPPLHF.

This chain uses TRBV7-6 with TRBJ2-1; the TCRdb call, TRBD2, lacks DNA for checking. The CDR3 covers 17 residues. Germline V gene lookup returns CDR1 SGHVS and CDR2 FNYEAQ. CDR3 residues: CASSLVPAGDSYNEQFF.

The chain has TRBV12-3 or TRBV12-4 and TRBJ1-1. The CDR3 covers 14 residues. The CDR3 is CASSLWAGITEAFF.

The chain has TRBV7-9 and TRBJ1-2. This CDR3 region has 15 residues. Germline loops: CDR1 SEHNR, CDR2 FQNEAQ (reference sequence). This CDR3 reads CASSLAGTLMDGYTF.

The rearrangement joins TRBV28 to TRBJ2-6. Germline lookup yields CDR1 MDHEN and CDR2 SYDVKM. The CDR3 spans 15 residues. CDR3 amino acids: CASSPYTAGSNVLTF.

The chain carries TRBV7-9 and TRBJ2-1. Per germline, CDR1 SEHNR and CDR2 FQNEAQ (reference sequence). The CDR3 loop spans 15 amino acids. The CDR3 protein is CASTPIGVSNNEQFF.

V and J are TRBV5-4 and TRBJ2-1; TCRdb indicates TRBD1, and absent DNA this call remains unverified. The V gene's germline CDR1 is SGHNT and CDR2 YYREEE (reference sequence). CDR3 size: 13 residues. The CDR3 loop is CASSPTGINEQFF.

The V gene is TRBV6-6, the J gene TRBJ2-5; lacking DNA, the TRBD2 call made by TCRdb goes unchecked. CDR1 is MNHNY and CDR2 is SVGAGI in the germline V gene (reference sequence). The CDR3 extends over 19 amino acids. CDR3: CASSYHRLAGGPYQETQYF.

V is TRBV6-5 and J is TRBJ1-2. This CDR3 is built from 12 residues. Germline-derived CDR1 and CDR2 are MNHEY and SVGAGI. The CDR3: CASSSGADGYTF.

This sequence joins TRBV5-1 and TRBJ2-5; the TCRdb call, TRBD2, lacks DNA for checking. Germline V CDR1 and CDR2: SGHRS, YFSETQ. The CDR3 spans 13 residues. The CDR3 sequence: CASSLVRRETQYF.

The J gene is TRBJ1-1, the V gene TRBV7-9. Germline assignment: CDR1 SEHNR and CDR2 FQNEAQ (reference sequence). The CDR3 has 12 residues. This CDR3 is CASSLGILEAFF.

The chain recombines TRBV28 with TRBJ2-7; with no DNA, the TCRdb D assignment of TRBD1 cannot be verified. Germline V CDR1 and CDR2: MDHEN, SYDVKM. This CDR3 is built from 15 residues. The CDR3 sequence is CASSPTGQGAGEQYF. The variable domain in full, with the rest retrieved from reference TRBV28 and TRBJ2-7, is DVKVTQSSRYLVKRTGEKVFLECVQDMDHENMFWYRQDPGLGLRLIYFSYDVKMKEKGDIPEGYSVSREKKERFSLILESASTNQTSMYLCASSPTGQGAGEQYFGPGTRLTVT.

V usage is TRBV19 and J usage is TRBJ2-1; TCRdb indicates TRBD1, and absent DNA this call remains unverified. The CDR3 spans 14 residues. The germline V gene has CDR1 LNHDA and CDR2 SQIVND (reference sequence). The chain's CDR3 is CASRAGVSYNEQFF.

CDR3 in amino acids: CASTYRASYEQYF. This rearrangement joins TRBV28 to TRBJ2-7; TCRdb calls TRBD1, which cannot be checked without DNA. The CDR3 has 13 amino acids. In germline, CDR1 is MDHEN, CDR2 SYDVKM. The full variable domain, with the rest looked up from reference TRBV28 and TRBJ2-7, is DVKVTQSSRYLVKRTGEKVFLECVQDMDHENMFWYRQDPGLGLRLIYFSYDVKMKEKGDIPEGYSVSREKKERFSLILESASTNQTSMYLCASTYRASYEQYFGPGTRLTVT.

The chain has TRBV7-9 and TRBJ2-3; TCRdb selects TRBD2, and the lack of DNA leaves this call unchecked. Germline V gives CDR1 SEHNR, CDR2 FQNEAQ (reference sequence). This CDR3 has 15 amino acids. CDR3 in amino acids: CASSFTSGYTDTQYF.

CDR3 in amino acids: CATSRGLRGPNTEAFF. The V call is TRBV15, the J call TRBJ1-1. The CDR3 covers 16 residues. Germline V CDR1 and CDR2: LNHNV, YYDKDF (reference sequence).

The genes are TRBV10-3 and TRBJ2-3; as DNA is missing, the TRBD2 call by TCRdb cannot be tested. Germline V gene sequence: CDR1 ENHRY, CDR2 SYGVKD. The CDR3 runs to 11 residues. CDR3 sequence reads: CAISEGDWQYF.

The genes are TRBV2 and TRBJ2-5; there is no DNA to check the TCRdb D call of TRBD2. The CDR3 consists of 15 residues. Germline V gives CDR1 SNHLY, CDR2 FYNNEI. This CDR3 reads CASSEGYLANNHQYF. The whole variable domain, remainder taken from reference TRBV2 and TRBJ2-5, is EPEVTQTPSHQVTQMGQEVILRCVPISNHLYFYWYRQILGQKVEFLVSFYNNEISEKSEIFDDQFSVERPDGSNFTLKIRSTKLEDSAMYFCASSEGYLANNHQYFGPGTRLLVL.

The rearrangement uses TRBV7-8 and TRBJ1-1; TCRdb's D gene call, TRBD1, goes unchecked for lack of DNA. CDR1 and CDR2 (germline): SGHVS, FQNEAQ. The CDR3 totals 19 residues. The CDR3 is CASSPGTGGAERVNTEAFF.

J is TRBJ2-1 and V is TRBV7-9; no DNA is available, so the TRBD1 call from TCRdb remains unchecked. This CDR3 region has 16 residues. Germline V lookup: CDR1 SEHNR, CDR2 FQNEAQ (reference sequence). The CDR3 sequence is CASSSTSPQSYNEQFF.

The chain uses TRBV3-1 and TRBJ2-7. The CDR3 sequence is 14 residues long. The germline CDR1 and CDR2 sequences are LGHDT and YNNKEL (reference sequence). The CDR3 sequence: CASSQARRAYEQYF.

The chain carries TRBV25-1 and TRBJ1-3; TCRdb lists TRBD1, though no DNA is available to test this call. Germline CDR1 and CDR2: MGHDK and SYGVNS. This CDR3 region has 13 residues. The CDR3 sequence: CASGTGYGNTIYF. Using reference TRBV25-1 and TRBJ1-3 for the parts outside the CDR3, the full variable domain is EADIYQTPRYLVIGTGKKITLECSQTMGHDKMYWYQQDPGMELHLIHYSYGVNSTEKGDLSSESTVSRIRTEHFPLTLESARPSHTSQYLCASGTGYGNTIYFGEGSWLTVV.

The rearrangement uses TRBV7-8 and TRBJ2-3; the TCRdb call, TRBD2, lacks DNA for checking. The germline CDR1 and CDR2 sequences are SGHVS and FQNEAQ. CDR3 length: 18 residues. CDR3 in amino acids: CASSPSRLAGAFADTQYF.

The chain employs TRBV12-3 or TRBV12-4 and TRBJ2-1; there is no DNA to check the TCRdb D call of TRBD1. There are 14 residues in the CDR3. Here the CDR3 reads CASSLTGAYNEQFF.

CDR3 region: CATGGATGELFF. The rearrangement uses TRBV28 and TRBJ2-2; there is no DNA to check the TCRdb D call of TRBD1. The CDR3 has 12 amino acids. Germline CDR1 and CDR2: MDHEN and SYDVKM.

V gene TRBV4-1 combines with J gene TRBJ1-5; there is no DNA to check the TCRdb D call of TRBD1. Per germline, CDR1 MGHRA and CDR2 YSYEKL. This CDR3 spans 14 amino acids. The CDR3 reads CASSPGTGGQPQHF.

CDR3 amino acids: CASSFPIAGGADTQYF. The chain has TRBV28 and TRBJ2-3; absent DNA, TCRdb's TRBD2 call cannot be checked. From germline, CDR1 is MDHEN and CDR2 SYDVKM. CDR3 length: 16 residues.